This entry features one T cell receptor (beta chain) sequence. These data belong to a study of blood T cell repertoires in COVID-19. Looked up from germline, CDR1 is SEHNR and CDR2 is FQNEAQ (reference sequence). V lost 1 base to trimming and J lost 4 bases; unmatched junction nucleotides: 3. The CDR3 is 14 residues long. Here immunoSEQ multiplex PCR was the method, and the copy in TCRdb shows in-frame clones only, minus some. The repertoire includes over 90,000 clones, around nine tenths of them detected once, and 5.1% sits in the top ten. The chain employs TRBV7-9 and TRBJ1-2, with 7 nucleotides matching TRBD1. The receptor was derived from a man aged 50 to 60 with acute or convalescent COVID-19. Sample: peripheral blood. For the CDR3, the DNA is TGTGCCAGCAGCTTAGAGGCAGGGGGCTATGGCTACACCTTC. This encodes CASSLEAGGYGYTF. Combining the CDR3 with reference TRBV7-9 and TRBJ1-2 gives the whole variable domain DTGVSQNPRHKITKRGQNVTFRCDPISEHNRLYWYRQTLGQGPEFLTYFQNEAQLEKSRLLSDRFSAERPKGSFSTLEIQRTEQGDSAMYLCASSLEAGGYGYTFGSGTRLTVV.